The 7 T cell receptor beta chains below were found in one sample sequenced in a study of regulatory T cells in long-lasting Graves disease. HTBI primers from iRepertoire and Arm-PCR of CDR3 regions yielded the TCR beta libraries. TCRdb re-called the multiplex PCR reads through MiXCR, storing one row per CDR3 protein. The sample records about 440,000 distinct CDR3 sequences, roughly 17% being singletons. The time point: newly diagnosed GD, antithyroid drugs for less than 3 months. From PBMCs, RNA was extracted and then used to make the TCR library. This sample also belongs to another study, concerning T cells in Graves' hyperthyroidism and ophthalmopathy.

The input for sequencing was peripheral blood mononuclear cells (PBMCs), taken at new diagnosis, from a patient treated with antithyroid drugs. These receptor sequences come from a woman aged 18-29 years with Graves disease.

This clonotype was observed at least ten times. The chain employs TRBV6-1 and TRBJ2-7, with D perhaps TRBD1 (5 bases). This CDR3 region has 14 residues. Germline-derived CDR1 and CDR2 are MNHNS and SASEGT. Trimming removed 7 bases from V and 0 bases from J, with 13 bases in between. Here the CDR3 DNA reads TGTGCCAGCACGCTGGGGCCGAGCTCCTACGAGCAGTACTTC. It translates to CASTLGPSSYEQYF.

This clonotype was picked up a small number of times. This chain connects TRBV19 to TRBJ1-5; TRBD1 might be the D (5 bases). This CDR3 spans 17 amino acids. V was clipped by 5 bases and J by 4 bases, with 21 bases between them. Looked up from germline, CDR1 is LNHDA and CDR2 is SQIVND (reference sequence). The CDR3: CASSSGFWTKLNQPQHF. DNA for the CDR3: TGTGCCAGTAGTTCGGGATTTTGGACAAAGCTTAATCAGCCCCAGCATTTT.

This clonotype was observed at least ten times. The chain combines TRBV3-1 with TRBJ2-3; 16 bases are a match to TRBD2. V shed 1 base and J 6 bases; nucleotides not matched to a gene: 22. Germline V gives CDR1 LGHDT, CDR2 YNNKEL (reference sequence). The CDR3 has 23 amino acids. CDR3 sequence reads: CASSQADRPGLAGGPSLSDTQYF. DNA for the CDR3: TGTGCCAGCAGCCAAGCCGACAGGCCGGGACTAGCGGGAGGGCCCTCGTTGTCTGATACGCAGTATTTT.

Turning to this clonotype: The junction shows a germline mismatch at one end, possibly a read error. V gene TRBV19 combines with J gene TRBJ1-2, with 9 bases identical to TRBD1. The CDR3 spans 14 residues. Germline CDR1 and CDR2: LNHDA and SQIVND (reference sequence). CDR3 sequence (DNA): TGTGCCAGTAGGACAGGGGGGGCTAACTATGGCTACACTTTC. This translates into CASRTGGANYGYTF.

This clonotype has more than one count but fewer than ten. The chain recombines TRBV5-1 with TRBJ1-1; 7 bases match TRBD1. After removal of 4 bases from V and 1 base from J, the junction contained 4 bases not matched to a gene. Germline CDR1 is SGHRS and CDR2 is YFSETQ. The CDR3 is 14 amino acids. The DNA of the CDR3 is TGCGCCAGCAGCGGGGACAGATCGAACACTGAAGCTTTCTTT. This codes for CASSGDRSNTEAFF.

This clonotype was counted many times. The V call is TRBV6-2 or TRBV6-3, the J call TRBJ1-2, with D possibly TRBD1 on 6 matching bases. The CDR3 spans 11 residues. Germline V gene lookup returns CDR1 MNHEY and CDR2 SVGEGT. Trimming removed 4 bases at V and 10 bases at J, with 10 bases between. The CDR3 DNA follows: TGTGCCAGCAGTTTTGGGGGCGACTACACCTTC. It specifies CASSFGGDYTF.

This clonotype has more than one count but fewer than ten. The chain employs TRBV7-2 and TRBJ2-1; TRBD2 matches 8 bases. Trimming cost V 1 base and J 7 bases; bases outside gene matches: 9. The CDR3 consists of 16 residues. CDR1 is SGHTA, CDR2 FQGNSA, per germline. The CDR3 is CASSLGGSGKLNEQFF. The CDR3 DNA reads TGTGCCAGCAGCTTAGGGGGTAGCGGGAAATTAAATGAGCAGTTCTTC.